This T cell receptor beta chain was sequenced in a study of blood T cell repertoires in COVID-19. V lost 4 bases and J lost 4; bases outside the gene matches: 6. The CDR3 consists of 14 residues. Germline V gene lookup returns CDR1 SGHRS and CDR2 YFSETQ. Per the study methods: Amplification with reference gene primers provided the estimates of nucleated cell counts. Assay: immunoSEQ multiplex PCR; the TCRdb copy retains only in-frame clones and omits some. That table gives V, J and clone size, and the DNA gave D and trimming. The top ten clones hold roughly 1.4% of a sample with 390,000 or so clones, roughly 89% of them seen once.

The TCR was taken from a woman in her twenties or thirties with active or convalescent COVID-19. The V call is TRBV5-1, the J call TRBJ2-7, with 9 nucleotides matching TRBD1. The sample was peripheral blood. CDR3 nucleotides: TGCGCCAGCAGCGGGACAGGGTCCTGGTACGAGCAGTACTTC. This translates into CASSGTGSWYEQYF.